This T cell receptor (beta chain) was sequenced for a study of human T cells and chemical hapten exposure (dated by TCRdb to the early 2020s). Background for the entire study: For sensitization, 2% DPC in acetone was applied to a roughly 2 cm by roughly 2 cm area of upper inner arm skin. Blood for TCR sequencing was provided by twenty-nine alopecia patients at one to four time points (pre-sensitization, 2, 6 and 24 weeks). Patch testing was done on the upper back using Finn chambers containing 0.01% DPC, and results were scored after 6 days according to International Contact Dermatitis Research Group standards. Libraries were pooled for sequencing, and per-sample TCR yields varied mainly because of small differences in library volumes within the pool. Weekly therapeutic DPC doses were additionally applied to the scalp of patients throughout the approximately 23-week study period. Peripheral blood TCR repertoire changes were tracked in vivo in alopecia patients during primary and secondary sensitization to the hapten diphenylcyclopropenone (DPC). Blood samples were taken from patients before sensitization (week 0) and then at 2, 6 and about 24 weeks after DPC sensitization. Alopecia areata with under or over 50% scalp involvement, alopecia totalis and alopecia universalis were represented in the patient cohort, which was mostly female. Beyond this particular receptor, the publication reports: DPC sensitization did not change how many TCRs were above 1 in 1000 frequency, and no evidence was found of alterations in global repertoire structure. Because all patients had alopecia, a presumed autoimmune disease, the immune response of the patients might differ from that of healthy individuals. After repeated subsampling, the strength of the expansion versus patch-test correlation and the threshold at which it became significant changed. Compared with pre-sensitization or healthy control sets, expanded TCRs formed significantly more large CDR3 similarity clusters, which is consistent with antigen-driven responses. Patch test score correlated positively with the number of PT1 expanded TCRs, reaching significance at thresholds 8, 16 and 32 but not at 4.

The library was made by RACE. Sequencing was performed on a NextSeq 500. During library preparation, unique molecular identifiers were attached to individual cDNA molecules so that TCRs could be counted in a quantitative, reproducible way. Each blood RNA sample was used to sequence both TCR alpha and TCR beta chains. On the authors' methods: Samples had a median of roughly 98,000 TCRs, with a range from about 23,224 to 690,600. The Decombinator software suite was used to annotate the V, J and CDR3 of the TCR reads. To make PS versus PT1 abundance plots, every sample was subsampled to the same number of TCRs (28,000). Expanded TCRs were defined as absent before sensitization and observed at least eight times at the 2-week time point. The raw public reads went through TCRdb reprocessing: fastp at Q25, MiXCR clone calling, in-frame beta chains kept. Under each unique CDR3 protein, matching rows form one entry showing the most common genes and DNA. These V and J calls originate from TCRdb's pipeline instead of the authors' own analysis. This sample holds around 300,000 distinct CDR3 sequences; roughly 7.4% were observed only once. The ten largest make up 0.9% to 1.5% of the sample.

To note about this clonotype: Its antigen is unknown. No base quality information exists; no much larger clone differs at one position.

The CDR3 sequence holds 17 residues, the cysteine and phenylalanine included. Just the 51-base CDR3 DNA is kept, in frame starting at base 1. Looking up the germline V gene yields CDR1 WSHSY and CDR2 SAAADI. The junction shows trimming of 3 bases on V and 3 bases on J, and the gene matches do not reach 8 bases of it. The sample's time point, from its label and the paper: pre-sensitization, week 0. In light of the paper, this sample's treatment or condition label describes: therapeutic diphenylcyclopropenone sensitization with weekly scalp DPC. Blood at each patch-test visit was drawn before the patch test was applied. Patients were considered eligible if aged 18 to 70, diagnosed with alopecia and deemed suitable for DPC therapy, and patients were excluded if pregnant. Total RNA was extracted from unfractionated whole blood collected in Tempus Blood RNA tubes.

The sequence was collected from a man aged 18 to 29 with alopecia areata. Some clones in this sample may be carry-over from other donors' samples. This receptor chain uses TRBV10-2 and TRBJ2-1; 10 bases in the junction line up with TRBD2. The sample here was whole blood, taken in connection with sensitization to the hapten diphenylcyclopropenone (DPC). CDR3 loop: CASSELSGGDYYNEQFF. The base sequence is TGCGCCAGCAGTGAACTCAGCGGGGGGGATTACTACAATGAGCAGTTCTTC.